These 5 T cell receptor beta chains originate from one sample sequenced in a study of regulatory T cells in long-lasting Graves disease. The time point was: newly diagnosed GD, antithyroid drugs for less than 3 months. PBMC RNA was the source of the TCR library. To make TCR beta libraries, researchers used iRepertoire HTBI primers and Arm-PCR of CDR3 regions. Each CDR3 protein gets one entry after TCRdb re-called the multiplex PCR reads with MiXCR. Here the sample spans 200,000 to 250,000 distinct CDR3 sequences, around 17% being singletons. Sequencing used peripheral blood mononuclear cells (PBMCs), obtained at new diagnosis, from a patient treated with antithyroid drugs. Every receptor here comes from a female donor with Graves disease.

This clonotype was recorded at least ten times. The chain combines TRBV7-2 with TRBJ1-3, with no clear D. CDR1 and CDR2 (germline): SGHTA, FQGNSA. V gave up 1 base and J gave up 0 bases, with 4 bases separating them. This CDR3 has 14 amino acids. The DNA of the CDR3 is TGTGCCAGCAGCTTAGGACACTCTGGAAACACCATATATTTT. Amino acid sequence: CASSLGHSGNTIYF.

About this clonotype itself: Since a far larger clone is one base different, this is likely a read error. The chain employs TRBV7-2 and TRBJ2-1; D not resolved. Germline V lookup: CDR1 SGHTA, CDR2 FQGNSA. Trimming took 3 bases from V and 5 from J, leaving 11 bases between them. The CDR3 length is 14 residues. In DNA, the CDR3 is TGTGCCAGCAGCTTGGCCTACAAGGACAATGAGCAGTTCTTC. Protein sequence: CASSLAYKDNEQFF. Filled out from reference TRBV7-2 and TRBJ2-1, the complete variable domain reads GAGVSQSPSNKVTEKGKDVELRCDPISGHTALYWYRQSLGQGLEFLIYFQGNSAPDKSGLPSDRFSAERTGGSVSTLTIQRTQQEDSAVYLCASSLAYKDNEQFFGPGTRLTVL.

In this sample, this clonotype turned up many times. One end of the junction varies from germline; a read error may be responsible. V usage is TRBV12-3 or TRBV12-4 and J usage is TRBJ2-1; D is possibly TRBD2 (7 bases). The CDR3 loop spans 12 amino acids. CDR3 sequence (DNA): TGTGCCAGCAGCTACCGGGGGGCGGCTTGGATCTTC. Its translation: CASSYRGAAWIF.

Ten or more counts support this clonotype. This CDR3 is CAISESSNGIPMNTEAFF. CDR3 DNA sequence: TGTGCCATCAGTGAGTCGTCAAATGGAATACCCATGAACACTGAAGCTTTCTTT. The rearrangement joins TRBV10-3 to TRBJ1-1, with no clear D. Per germline, CDR1 ENHRY and CDR2 SYGVKD. V shed 0 bases and J shed 0 bases, with 17 bases lying between them. The CDR3 loop spans 18 amino acids.

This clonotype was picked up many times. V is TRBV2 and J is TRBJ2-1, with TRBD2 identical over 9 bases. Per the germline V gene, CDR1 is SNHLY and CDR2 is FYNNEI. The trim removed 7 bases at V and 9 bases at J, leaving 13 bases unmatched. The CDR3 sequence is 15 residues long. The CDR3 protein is CASTQGAGGPGEQFF. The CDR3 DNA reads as TGTGCCAGCACTCAAGGGGCGGGAGGGCCGGGTGAGCAGTTCTTC.